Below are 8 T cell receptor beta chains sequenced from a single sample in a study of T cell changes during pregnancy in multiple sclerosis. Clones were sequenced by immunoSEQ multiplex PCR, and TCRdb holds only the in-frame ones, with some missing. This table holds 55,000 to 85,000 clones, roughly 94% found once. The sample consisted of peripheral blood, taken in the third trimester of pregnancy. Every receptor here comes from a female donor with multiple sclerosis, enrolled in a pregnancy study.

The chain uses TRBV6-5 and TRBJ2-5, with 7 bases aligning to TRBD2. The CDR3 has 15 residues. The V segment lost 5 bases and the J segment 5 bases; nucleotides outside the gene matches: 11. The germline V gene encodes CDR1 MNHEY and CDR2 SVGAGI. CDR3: CASSTRRGSGETQYF. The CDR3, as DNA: TGTGCCAGCAGTACAAGGCGGGGGTCGGGGGAGACCCAGTACTTC.

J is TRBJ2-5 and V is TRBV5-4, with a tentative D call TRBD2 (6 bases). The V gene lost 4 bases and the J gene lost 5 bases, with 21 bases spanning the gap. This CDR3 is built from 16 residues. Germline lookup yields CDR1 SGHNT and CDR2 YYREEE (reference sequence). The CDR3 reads CASSRESRLVAETQYF. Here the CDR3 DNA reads TGTGCCAGCAGCCGCGAGTCTCGACTAGTGGCGGAGACCCAGTACTTC.

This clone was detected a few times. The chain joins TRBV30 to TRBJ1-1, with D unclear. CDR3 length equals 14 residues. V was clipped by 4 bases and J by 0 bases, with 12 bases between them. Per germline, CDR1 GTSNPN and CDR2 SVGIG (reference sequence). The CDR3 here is CAWTLRQLNTEAFF. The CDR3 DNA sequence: TGTGCCTGGACTCTGAGGCAGTTGAACACTGAAGCTTTCTTT.

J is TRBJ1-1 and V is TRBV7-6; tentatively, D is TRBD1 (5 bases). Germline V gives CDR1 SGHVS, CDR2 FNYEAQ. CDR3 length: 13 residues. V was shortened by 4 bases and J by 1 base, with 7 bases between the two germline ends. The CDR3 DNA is TGTGCCAGCAGCTCACAGGAGAACACTGAAGCTTTCTTT. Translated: CASSSQENTEAFF.

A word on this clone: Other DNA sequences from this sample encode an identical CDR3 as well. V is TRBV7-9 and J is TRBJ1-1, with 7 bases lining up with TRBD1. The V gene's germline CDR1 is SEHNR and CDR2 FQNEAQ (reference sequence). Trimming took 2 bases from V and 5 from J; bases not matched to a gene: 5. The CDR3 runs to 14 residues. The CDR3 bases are TGTGCCAGCAGCTTAAAGGGGGCCGGGACTGAAGCTTTCTTT. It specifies CASSLKGAGTEAFF.

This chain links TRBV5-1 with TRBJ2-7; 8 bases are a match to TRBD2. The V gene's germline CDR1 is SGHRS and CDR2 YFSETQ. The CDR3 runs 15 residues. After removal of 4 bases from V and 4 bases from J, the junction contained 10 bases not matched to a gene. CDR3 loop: CASSLGGEGRYEQYF. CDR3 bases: TGCGCCAGCAGCCTCGGGGGGGAGGGAAGGTACGAGCAGTACTTC. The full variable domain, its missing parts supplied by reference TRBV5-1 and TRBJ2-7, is KAGVTQTPRYLIKTRGQQVTLSCSPISGHRSVSWYQQTPGQGLQFLFEYFSETQRNKGNFPGRFSGRQFSNSRSEMNVSTLELGDSALYLCASSLGGEGRYEQYFGPGTRLTVT.

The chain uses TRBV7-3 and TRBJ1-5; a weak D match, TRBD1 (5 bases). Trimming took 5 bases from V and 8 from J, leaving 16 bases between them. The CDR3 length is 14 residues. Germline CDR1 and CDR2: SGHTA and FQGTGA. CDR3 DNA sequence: TGTGCCAGCAGCCCGGGGGGGGGTGTGGAGCCCCAGCATTTT. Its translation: CASSPGGGVEPQHF.

CDR3 amino acids: CASSTPAHRSSGNTIYF. The CDR3 DNA reads TGTGCCAGCAGCACGCCGGCCCACAGATCCTCCGGAAACACCATATATTTT. This chain connects TRBV21-1 to TRBJ1-3; the DNA was not used to check the table's D call, TRBD1. TRBV21-1 is flagged as a pseudogene. This CDR3 spans 17 amino acids.